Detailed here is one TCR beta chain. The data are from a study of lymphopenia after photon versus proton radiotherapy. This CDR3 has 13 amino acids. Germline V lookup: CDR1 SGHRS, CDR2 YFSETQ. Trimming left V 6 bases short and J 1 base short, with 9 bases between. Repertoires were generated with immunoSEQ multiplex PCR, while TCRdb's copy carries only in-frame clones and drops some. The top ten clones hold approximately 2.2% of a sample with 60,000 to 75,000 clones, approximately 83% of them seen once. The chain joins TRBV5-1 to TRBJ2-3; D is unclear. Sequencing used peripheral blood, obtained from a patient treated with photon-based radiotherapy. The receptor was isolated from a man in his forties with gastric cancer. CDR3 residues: CASNPYGTDTQYF. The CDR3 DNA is TGCGCCAGCAACCCCTACGGCACAGATACGCAGTATTTT.